These 23 T cell receptor beta chains were all obtained from the same sample, sequenced in a study of cytomegalovirus exposure and HLA in healthy donors. Method: immunoSEQ multiplex PCR; TCRdb's copy keeps in-frame clones and lacks some. The sample has fewer than 130,000 clones, 88% seen once. The specimen was PBMCs. These receptors were obtained from a woman in her thirties in good health and CMV-seropositive.

This clone was picked up one time. The chain has TRBV10-1 and TRBJ1-1; D is ambiguous. This CDR3 comprises 17 residues. V was trimmed by 7 bases and J by 1 base, leaving 22 bases between them. CDR1 and CDR2 from the germline V gene are WNHNN and SYGVQD (reference sequence). Written as DNA, the CDR3 is TGCGCCAGCAAGGAAGTTCGGAGGAACCCCCCGAACACTGAAGCTTTCTTT. This gives the protein CASKEVRRNPPNTEAFF.

The chain joins TRBV28 to TRBJ2-7, with D possibly being TRBD1 (6 bases). The CDR3 is 17 residues long. Germline V gene lookup returns CDR1 MDHEN and CDR2 SYDVKM. The V end was cut by 1 base, the J end by 7 bases, with 23 bases between. CDR3 nucleotides: TGTGCCAGCAGTTTATATGCTGTCGGGACACGGAAAGGGGAGCAGTACTTC. Its translation: CASSLYAVGTRKGEQYF.

The chain recombines TRBV4-3 with TRBJ1-2, with D perhaps TRBD1 (6 bases). The CDR3 is made up of 15 amino acids. Germline V gene data show CDR1 as LGHNA and CDR2 as YSLEER. Trimming took off 0 bases at V and 5 bases at J, with 13 bases between the two ends. CDR3 nucleotide sequence: TGCGCCAGCAGCCAAGAAAGGACAGCATCTTATGGCTACACCTTC. This gives the protein CASSQERTASYGYTF.

The chain couples TRBV28 to TRBJ2-7; TRBD2 matches 10 bases. This CDR3 has 13 amino acids. The germline CDR1 and CDR2 sequences are MDHEN and SYDVKM. V lost 6 bases and J lost 5; bases outside the gene matches: 4. The CDR3: CASRWGTSDEQYF. The CDR3 region has the DNA TGTGCCAGCAGGTGGGGGACTAGCGACGAGCAGTACTTC.

The chain links TRBV4-2 to TRBJ2-2, with TRBD2 as a possible D gene (6 bases). V was trimmed by 3 bases and J by 7 bases, leaving 12 bases between them. CDR3 length: 14 residues. Germline assignment: CDR1 LGHNA and CDR2 YNFKEQ. CDR3 sequence: CASSQGLPSGELFF. CDR3 in DNA: TGTGCCAGCAGCCAGGGACTCCCAAGCGGGGAGCTGTTTTTT.

The V gene is TRBV6-6, the J gene TRBJ1-3, with D perhaps TRBD1 (5 bases). Per the germline V gene, CDR1 is MNHNY and CDR2 is SVGAGI (reference sequence). The V end was cut by 2 bases, the J end by 0 bases, with 11 bases between. The CDR3 runs 16 residues. The CDR3 protein is CASSYQDNSSGNTIYF. DNA for the CDR3: TGTGCCAGCAGTTACCAGGACAACAGCTCTGGAAACACCATATATTTT.

The chain combines TRBV6-1 with TRBJ2-7, with a possible D match to TRBD2 (5 bases). Trimming cost V 8 bases and J 6 bases, with 17 bases left between them. Germline CDR1 is MNHNS and CDR2 is SASEGT. There are 13 residues in the CDR3. This CDR3 is CASCFRSRGEQYF. In DNA, the CDR3 is TGTGCCAGCTGTTTCAGAAGTCGGGGCGAGCAGTACTTC.

The chain has TRBV15 and TRBJ2-5; TRBD2 matches at 11 bases. This CDR3 has 16 residues. Germline lookup yields CDR1 LNHNV and CDR2 YYDKDF (reference sequence). V shed 5 bases and J 1 base; nucleotides not matched to a gene: 6. The CDR3 DNA is TGTGCCACCAGCCCTGGGACTAGCGGTATCCAAGAGACCCAGTACTTC. Its protein is CATSPGTSGIQETQYF.

The chain couples TRBV2 to TRBJ1-1, with no clear D. Germline CDR1 SNHLY, CDR2 FYNNEI. V shed 7 bases and J shed 0 bases, with 12 bases lying between them. The CDR3 extends over 14 amino acids. The CDR3 sequence: CASTQQVMNTEAFF. CDR3 coding DNA: TGTGCCAGCACTCAACAAGTAATGAACACTGAAGCTTTCTTT. The complete variable domain, with remaining parts taken from reference TRBV2 and TRBJ1-1, reads EPEVTQTPSHQVTQMGQEVILRCVPISNHLYFYWYRQILGQKVEFLVSFYNNEISEKSEIFDDQFSVERPDGSNFTLKIRSTKLEDSAMYFCASTQQVMNTEAFFGQGTRLTVV.

The chain carries TRBV6-5 and TRBJ2-5; 10 bases line up with TRBD1. Germline assignment: CDR1 MNHEY and CDR2 SVGAGI. This CDR3 region has 15 residues. The V and J ends lost 6 bases and 6 bases, in that order; junction bases with no gene match: 10. The CDR3 nucleotides read TGTGCCAGCAGCTCGACCGGGACAGGGGAAAAGACCCAGTACTTC. It is translated as CASSSTGTGEKTQYF.

The chain is built from TRBV15 and TRBJ1-5; 9 nucleotides match TRBD1. Germline V gene lookup returns CDR1 LNHNV and CDR2 YYDKDF (reference sequence). Trimming cost V 2 bases and J 0 bases; bases outside gene matches: 5. The CDR3 is 17 residues long. DNA for the CDR3: TGTGCCACCAGCAGACGACAGGGGGTAAATAGCAATCAGCCCCAGCATTTT. Translation: CATSRRQGVNSNQPQHF.

The table lists this clone with a count of one. V is TRBV7-9 and J is TRBJ2-7, with D uncertain. CDR1 SEHNR and CDR2 FQNEAQ come from the germline V gene (reference sequence). Deletions cut 4 bases from V and 2 bases from J, with 12 bases between. The CDR3 sequence is 14 residues long. CDR3 DNA sequence: TGTGCCAGCAGCTCCCTTTCAGTTACCTACGAGCAGTACTTC. The encoded protein is CASSSLSVTYEQYF.

The chain couples TRBV16 to TRBJ1-4, with TRBD1 matching over 7 bases. The CDR3 is made up of 14 amino acids. The germline V gene has CDR1 KGHSY and CDR2 FQNENV. Trimming took 1 base from V and 8 from J; bases not matched to a gene: 4. The CDR3 sequence: CASSQWRGREKLFF. CDR3 nucleotides: TGTGCCAGCAGCCAATGGAGGGGGCGAGAAAAACTGTTTTTT. Full variable domain (remainder filled in from reference TRBV16 and TRBJ1-4): GEEVAQTPKHLVRGEGQKAKLYCAPIKGHSYVFWYQQVLKNEFKFLISFQNENVFDETGMPKERFSAKCLPNSPCSLEIQATKLEDSAVYFCASSQWRGREKLFFGSGTQLSVL.

The chain has TRBV11-1 and TRBJ2-1; 7 positions match TRBD1. Germline lookup yields CDR1 SGHAT and CDR2 FQDESV (reference sequence). The trim removed 6 bases at V and 0 bases at J, leaving 5 bases unmatched. The CDR3 runs 15 residues. The CDR3, as DNA: TGTGCCAGCAGGGCAACAGGGGTCTCCTACAATGAGCAGTTCTTC. This translates into CASRATGVSYNEQFF.

The genes are TRBV9 and TRBJ2-1; 10 bases are a match to TRBD2. J lost 0 bases, V lost 2 bases, and 2 bases had no gene match. This CDR3 comprises 16 residues. The germline gives CDR1 SGDLS, CDR2 YYNGEE. CDR3 sequence: CASSVSGGSSYNEQFF. CDR3 coding DNA: TGTGCCAGCAGCGTTAGCGGGGGGAGCTCCTACAATGAGCAGTTCTTC. Drawing the rest from reference TRBV9 and TRBJ2-1, the complete variable domain is DSGVTQTPKHLITATGQRVTLRCSPRSGDLSVYWYQQSLDQGLQFLIQYYNGEERAKGNILERFSAQQFPDLHSELNLSSLELGDSALYFCASSVSGGSSYNEQFFGPGTRLTVL.

This clone has just one count. The chain employs TRBV15 and TRBJ2-6, with D tentatively TRBD2 (5 bases). The CDR3 is 16 residues long. V was shortened by 0 bases and J by 4 bases, with 10 bases between the two germline ends. Germline V lookup: CDR1 LNHNV, CDR2 YYDKDF (reference sequence). Here the CDR3 reads CATSRDPGSGANVLTF. CDR3 bases: TGTGCCACCAGCAGAGATCCGGGGTCAGGGGCCAACGTCCTGACTTTC.

J is TRBJ1-4 and V is TRBV19, with 9 positions matching TRBD1. The CDR3 runs to 13 residues. From germline, CDR1 is LNHDA and CDR2 SQIVND (reference sequence). The V gene end was trimmed by 10 bases and the J gene end by 8 bases; junction bases not matched to a gene: 8. This CDR3 reads CATGDRVKEKLFF. The CDR3 DNA is TGTGCCACGGGGGACAGGGTTAAGGAAAAACTGTTTTTT.

The V and J genes are TRBV28 and TRBJ1-1; perhaps TRBD1 as D (6 bases). The CDR3 totals 13 residues. The V end was cut by 6 bases, the J end by 3 bases, with 11 bases between. The V gene's germline CDR1 is MDHEN and CDR2 SYDVKM. CDR3 amino acids: CASSLTGYTEAFF. The CDR3 DNA sequence: TGTGCCAGCAGCCTTACAGGGTACACTGAAGCTTTCTTT.

This clone appeared once. The chain couples TRBV28 to TRBJ1-2, with TRBD1 identical over 9 bases. V gave up 6 bases and J gave up 10 bases; unmatched junction bases: 6. CDR1 is MDHEN and CDR2 is SYDVKM in the germline V gene. There are 12 residues in the CDR3. CDR3 residues: CASSLTGGDYTF. The CDR3, as DNA: TGTGCCAGCAGCTTGACAGGGGGGGACTACACCTTC.

The chain couples TRBV15 to TRBJ2-3; 7 nucleotides agree with TRBD1. After removal of 3 bases from V and 1 base from J, the junction contained 4 bases not matched to a gene. Germline values: CDR1 LNHNV, CDR2 YYDKDF (reference sequence). The length of the CDR3 is 15 residues. Here the CDR3 reads CATSRTGWGTDTQYF. In nucleotides, the CDR3 is TGTGCCACCAGCAGGACAGGGTGGGGCACAGATACGCAGTATTTT.

J is TRBJ2-2 and V is TRBV6-6; D may be TRBD1 (6 bases). V was clipped by 5 bases and J by 9 bases, with 13 bases between them. Germline assignment: CDR1 MNHNY and CDR2 SVGAGI (reference sequence). The length of the CDR3 is 13 residues. CDR3 bases: TGTGCCAGCAGTCGAACAGGGTCAAGGGAGCTGTTTTTT. This translates into CASSRTGSRELFF.

The gene calls are TRBV25-1 and TRBJ1-1; D is possibly TRBD1 (6 bases). CDR3 length: 13 amino acids. Germline assignment: CDR1 MGHDK and CDR2 SYGVNS. The V end was cut by 4 bases, the J end by 5 bases, with 11 bases between. The CDR3 DNA is TGTGCCAGCAGTGGACCAACAGGGACTGAAGCTTTCTTT. Its protein product is CASSGPTGTEAFF.

The V call is TRBV19, the J call TRBJ2-5; TRBD1 is a possible D gene (7 bases). Germline CDR1 reads LNHDA; CDR2 reads SQIVND (reference sequence). This CDR3 is 13 amino acids long. V lost 7 bases to trimming and J lost 5 bases, with 14 bases between them. The CDR3 loop is CASTTTGRETQYF. For the CDR3, the DNA is TGTGCCAGTACCACGACAGGGAGGGAGACCCAGTACTTC.